These 7 T cell receptor beta chains came from one sample sequenced in a study of Ad26.COV2.S vaccination and SARS-CoV-2 variants. TCRdb's copy holds only in-frame clones and misses some; the assay was immunoSEQ multiplex PCR. This sample has roughly 320,000 clones; about 82% occur once, and the top ten carry about 2.1%. Treatment in this sample: about 20 received Ad26.COV2.S at low or high dose, single or two shots; roughly 5 received placebo; per-sample allocation not given. On day 63 after the first injection, vaccine and placebo recipients gave samples. The sequencing here drew on peripheral blood, taken in a trial of Ad26.COV2.S vaccine versus placebo. These TCRs come from a person aged 18-65 years who received the Ad26.COV2.S COVID-19 vaccine or a placebo.

This chain links TRBV24-1 with TRBJ1-2; D unclear. Trimming cost V 5 bases and J 4 bases, with 10 bases left between them. The CDR3 runs to 13 residues. In germline, CDR1 is KGHDR, CDR2 SFDVKD. Here the CDR3 reads CATSAGVVYGYTF. The CDR3 bases are TGTGCCACCAGTGCCGGGGTTGTCTATGGCTACACCTTC.

The chain combines TRBV5-1 with TRBJ2-3; TRBD2 aligns across 8 bases. The CDR3 has 15 residues. V was pared by 2 bases and J by 4 bases, with 6 bases of the junction left unmatched. CDR1 and CDR2 (germline): SGHRS, YFSETQ. The CDR3 is CASSFNGGASDTQYF. The CDR3 DNA sequence: TGCGCCAGCAGCTTCAACGGGGGGGCCTCAGATACGCAGTATTTT.

This chain's CDR3 is CSVDRGQEKLFF. The CDR3 coding sequence is TGCAGCGTTGACAGGGGGCAGGAAAAACTGTTTTTT. This chain joins TRBV29-1 and TRBJ1-4, with 8 bases that match TRBD1. The CDR3 loop spans 12 amino acids. V was clipped by 3 bases and J by 8 bases; unmatched bases: 2. Germline CDR1 SQVTM, CDR2 ANQGSEA.

This chain uses TRBV24-1 with TRBJ2-1; weak D call: TRBD2 (7 bases). Trimming cost V 1 base and J 6 bases, with 12 bases left between them. This CDR3 contains 15 residues. From germline, CDR1 is KGHDR and CDR2 SFDVKD. The CDR3 loop reads CATSDFRGAGNEQFF. As DNA, the CDR3 is TGTGCCACCAGTGATTTCCGGGGGGCGGGCAATGAGCAGTTCTTC.

The V call is TRBV5-5, the J call TRBJ2-3; maybe TRBD1 (5 bases). V was shortened by 2 bases and J by 2 bases, with 12 bases between the two germline ends. Germline V CDR1 and CDR2: SGHKS, YYEKEE (reference sequence). The CDR3 runs to 15 residues. Here the CDR3 reads CASSFLGQATDTQYF. Written as DNA, the CDR3 is TGTGCCAGCAGCTTTCTGGGGCAGGCCACAGATACGCAGTATTTT.

This chain links TRBV7-9 with TRBJ1-2; D is uncertain. CDR1 SEHNR and CDR2 FQNEAQ come from the germline V gene (reference sequence). V was clipped by 0 bases and J by 6 bases, with 8 bases between them. The CDR3 consists of 13 residues. The CDR3 coding sequence is TGTGCCAGCAGCTTAGCGCAAGGGAATGGCTACACCTTC. This codes for CASSLAQGNGYTF.

The chain carries TRBV19 and TRBJ2-6; no clear D gene. The CDR3 has 14 residues. Trimming cost V 6 bases and J 0 bases, with 6 bases left between them. Germline V lookup: CDR1 LNHDA, CDR2 SQIVND (reference sequence). CDR3 loop: CASRLSSGANVLTF. CDR3 in DNA: TGTGCCAGTAGGCTGAGCTCTGGGGCCAACGTCCTGACTTTC. Filled out from reference TRBV19 and TRBJ2-6, the complete variable domain reads DGGITQSPKYLFRKEGQNVTLSCEQNLNHDAMYWYRQDPGQGLRLIYYSQIVNDFQKGDIAEGYSVSREKKESFPLTVTSAQKNPTAFYLCASRLSSGANVLTFGAGSRLTVL.